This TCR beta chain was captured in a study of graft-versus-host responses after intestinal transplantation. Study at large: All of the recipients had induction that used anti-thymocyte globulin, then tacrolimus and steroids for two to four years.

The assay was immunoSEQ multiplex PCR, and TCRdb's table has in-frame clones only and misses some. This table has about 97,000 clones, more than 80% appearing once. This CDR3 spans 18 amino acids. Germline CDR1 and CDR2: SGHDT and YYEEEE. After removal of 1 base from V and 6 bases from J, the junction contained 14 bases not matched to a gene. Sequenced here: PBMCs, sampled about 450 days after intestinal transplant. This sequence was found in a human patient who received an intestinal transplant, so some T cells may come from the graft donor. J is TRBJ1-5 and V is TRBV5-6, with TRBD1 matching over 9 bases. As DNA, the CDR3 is TGTGCCAGCAGCTTGATCGACAGGGGGTTGGGGGAAGTTCAGCCCCAGCATTTT. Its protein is CASSLIDRGLGEVQPQHF.